This T cell receptor beta chain stems from a study of blood T cell repertoires in COVID-19. V was pared by 4 bases and J by 2 bases, with 5 bases of the junction left unmatched. The CDR3 is 14 amino acids. Germline V gene sequence: CDR1 SGHDT, CDR2 YYEEEE. TCRdb's copy holds only in-frame clones and misses some; the assay was immunoSEQ multiplex PCR. The table has under 300,000 clones, around 82% seen once. The chain combines TRBV5-6 with TRBJ1-2, with 7 bases fitting TRBD1. Sample: peripheral blood. The sequence was collected from a woman over 75 with active or convalescent COVID-19. CDR3 sequence (DNA): TGTGCCAGCAGCCCTGGGACAGTCAACTATGGCTACACCTTC. Translation: CASSPGTVNYGYTF.